The entry below gives a single T cell receptor (beta chain) sequence along with its context. This CDR3 has 15 amino acids. J lost 1 base, V lost 6 bases, and 8 bases had no gene match. The germline CDR1 and CDR2 sequences are SQVTM and ANQGSEA. Data came from immunoSEQ multiplex PCR; TCRdb stores just in-frame clones and leaves some out. In the table there are roughly 200,000 clones, roughly 79% of which are singletons. These data originate in a study of blood T cell repertoires in COVID-19. Patients in Seattle were enrolled during active infection, then followed longitudinally. The J gene is TRBJ1-1, the V gene TRBV29-1; 10 nucleotides align to TRBD1. Sample: peripheral blood. This receptor was identified in a middle-aged woman with COVID-19, enrolled during active disease. The CDR3 DNA is TGCAGCGTACGGGGACAGGGGAGAGGGAACACTGAAGCTTTCTTT. This gives the protein CSVRGQGRGNTEAFF.